This T cell receptor beta chain came from a study of OX40 agonist ivuxolimab in advanced cancers. Overall study: In this trial design, patients received ivuxolimab intravenously at 0.01 to 10 mg/kg every 2 weeks.

Patients were ineligible given autoimmune disease history or systemic immunosuppression. Blood sampling took place at baseline, cycle 4 day 1, and cycle 7 day 1. Assay: immunoSEQ multiplex PCR; the TCRdb copy retains only in-frame clones and omits some. The table lists 67,000 or so clones, roughly 89% of them singletons. Sample: CD4+ or CD8+ T cells sorted from blood, taken in a trial of the OX40 agonist ivuxolimab. The TCR was taken from an adult with an advanced solid tumor such as melanoma, head and neck, liver or kidney cancer.

The CDR3: CASSLGQGASSANEQFF. The CDR3 nucleotides are TGTGCCAGCAGCTTAGGCCAGGGGGCCTCTTCTGCAAATGAGCAGTTCTTC. The chain uses TRBV13 and TRBJ2-1, with 8 bases matching TRBD1. The CDR3 consists of 17 residues. CDR1 PRHDT and CDR2 FYEKMQ come from the germline V gene (reference sequence). The V gene end was trimmed by 0 bases and the J gene end by 7 bases; junction bases not matched to a gene: 11.